This T cell receptor (beta chain) was sequenced in a study of shared clonotypes between healthy human individuals. The CDR3 totals 11 residues. The germline CDR1 and CDR2 sequences are MDHEN and SYDVKM. V was clipped by 8 bases and J by 3 bases, with 8 bases between them. Produced via immunoSEQ multiplex PCR; TCRdb's table is partial and in-frame only. The sample contains millions of clones, approximately 94% of which appear only once. This receptor was taken from a man between 18 and 35 years old in good health. Source material: naive CD4+ T cells sorted from blood. Subset in this sample: CD45RA+ positively selected. This chain joins TRBV28 and TRBJ2-7; D remains ambiguous. The CDR3 loop reads CASGRLYEQYF. The CDR3 region has the DNA TGTGCCAGCGGGCGGCTCTACGAGCAGTACTTC.